This T cell receptor (beta chain) was documented in a study of regulatory T cells in long-lasting Graves disease. Construction of the TCR beta libraries employed iRepertoire HTBI primers in conjunction with Arm-PCR of CDR3 regions. TCRdb independently ran MiXCR on the multiplex PCR reads; one entry per CDR3 protein. The sample lists about 210,000 distinct CDR3 sequences, roughly 19% occurring once. Time point described: newly diagnosed GD, antithyroid drugs for less than 3 months. PBMC RNA served as the TCR library source. Trimming took 5 bases from V and 5 from J; bases not matched to a gene: 7. This CDR3 is built from 15 residues. Per germline, CDR1 SEHNR and CDR2 FQNEAQ (reference sequence). This clonotype showed up many times. These data were also reused for a study on T cells in Graves' hyperthyroidism and ophthalmopathy. This second study says: RT-PCR in the first round (using the HTBI primer set) targeted the TCR CDR3.

This chain uses TRBV7-9 with TRBJ1-4; 8 bases line up with TRBD1. This sequence originates from a woman aged 25 to 45 with Graves disease. Sequenced here: peripheral blood mononuclear cells (PBMCs), sampled at new diagnosis, from a patient treated with antithyroid drugs. The CDR3 is CASSTDRADNEKLFF. DNA for the CDR3: TGTGCCAGCAGCACGGACAGGGCCGACAATGAAAAACTGTTTTTT.